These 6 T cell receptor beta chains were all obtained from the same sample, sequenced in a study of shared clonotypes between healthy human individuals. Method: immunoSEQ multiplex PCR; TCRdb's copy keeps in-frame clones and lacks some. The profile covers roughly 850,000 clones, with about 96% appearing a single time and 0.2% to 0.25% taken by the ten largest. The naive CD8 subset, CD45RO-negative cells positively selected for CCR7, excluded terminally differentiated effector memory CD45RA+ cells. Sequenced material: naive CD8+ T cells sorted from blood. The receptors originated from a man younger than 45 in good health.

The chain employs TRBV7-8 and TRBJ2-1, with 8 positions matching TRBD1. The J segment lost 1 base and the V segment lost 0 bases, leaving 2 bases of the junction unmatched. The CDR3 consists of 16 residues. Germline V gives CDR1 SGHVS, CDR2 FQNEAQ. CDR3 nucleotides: TGTGCCAGCAGCTTAGCGTGGACAGGGTCCTACAATGAGCAGTTCTTC. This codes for CASSLAWTGSYNEQFF.

This CDR3 reads CASSFYRRGSDTQYF. DNA for the CDR3: TGTGCCAGCAGCTTCTACCGGCGCGGATCGGATACGCAGTATTTT. The chain uses TRBV7-9 and TRBJ2-3; D gene uncertain. Trimming took off 3 bases at V and 6 bases at J, with 16 bases between the two ends. The CDR3 consists of 15 residues. In germline, CDR1 is SEHNR, CDR2 FQNEAQ (reference sequence).

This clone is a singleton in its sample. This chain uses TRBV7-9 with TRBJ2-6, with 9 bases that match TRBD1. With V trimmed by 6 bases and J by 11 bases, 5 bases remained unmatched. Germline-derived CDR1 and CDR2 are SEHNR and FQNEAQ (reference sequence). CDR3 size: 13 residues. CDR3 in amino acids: CASRSQGADVLTF. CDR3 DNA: TGTGCCAGCAGGTCACAGGGGGCGGACGTCCTGACTTTC. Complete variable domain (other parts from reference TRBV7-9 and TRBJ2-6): DTGVSQNPRHKITKRGQNVTFRCDPISEHNRLYWYRQTLGQGPEFLTYFQNEAQLEKSRLLSDRFSAERPKGSFSTLEIQRTEQGDSAMYLCASRSQGADVLTFGAGSRLTVL.

In nucleotides, the CDR3 is TGTGCCAGCAGTGAAGATAGAGGGGGCGATCAGCCCCAGCATTTT. Its translation is CASSEDRGGDQPQHF. The V call is TRBV6-1, the J call TRBJ1-5; 7 bases map to TRBD1. Germline trimming cut 1 base from V and 5 bases from J; bases unmatched to any gene: 5. CDR1 and CDR2 from the germline V gene are MNHNS and SASEGT. The CDR3 totals 15 residues.

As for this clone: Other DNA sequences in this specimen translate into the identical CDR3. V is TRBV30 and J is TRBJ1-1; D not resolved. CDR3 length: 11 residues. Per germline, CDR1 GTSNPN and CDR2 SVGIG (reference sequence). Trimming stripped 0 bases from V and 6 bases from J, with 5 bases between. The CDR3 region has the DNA TGTGCCTGGAGTGTCCCTTCTGAAGCTTTCTTT. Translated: CAWSVPSEAFF.

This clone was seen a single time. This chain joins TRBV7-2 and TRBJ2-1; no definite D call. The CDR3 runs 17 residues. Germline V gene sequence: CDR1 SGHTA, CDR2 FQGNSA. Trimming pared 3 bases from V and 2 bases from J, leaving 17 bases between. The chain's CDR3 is CASSFEEPHPTYNEQFF. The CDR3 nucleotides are TGTGCCAGCAGCTTTGAGGAACCGCACCCTACCTACAATGAGCAGTTCTTC.